This TCR beta chain was recorded in a study of T-cell reconstitution after alpha-beta-depleted transplantation in children (dated by TCRdb to about 2016). About the study as a whole: Using TCR repertoire profiling, the study quantitatively followed how T-cell immune reconstitution unfolded in children after TCRalphabeta/CD19-depleted allogeneic hematopoietic cell transplantation. Overall study outcomes, separate from this receptor: About two months after transplant, the apparently early recovery of alphabetaT-cell counts reportedly depended on just several hundred clones that had expanded rapidly and came from non-depleted graft cells. The frequencies of hyperexpanded clones fell over the following months, and after one year, T-cell counts and TCRbeta diversity were mostly attributed to newly produced T cells. In some patients, the high TCRbeta diversity seen at day 60 was put down to recipient T cells and intrathymic progenitors that had survived conditioning.

Cut back by 6 bases and 4 bases, the V and J ends lie 14 bases apart. From the cysteine through the phenylalanine, the CDR3 covers 14 amino acids. The sequence is cut down to CDR3 DNA, 42 bases in frame from base 1. The germline V gene gives CDR1 as SGHRS and CDR2 as YFSETQ. As for this clonotype: Its recognized antigen is unknown. Per-base qualities were not stored, and no clone one base away is much larger.

The intended sense of this specimen's treatment or condition label: allogeneic hematopoietic cell transplantation with graft depleted of TCRalphabeta T cells and CD19 B cells. TCRalphabeta/CD19-depleted allogeneic hematopoietic cell grafts were given to the transplant recipients, all of whom were children. Preparation of the library involved PCR. The sequencer listed for this sample is Illumina HiSeq 2500. Molecular barcoding was employed in the preparation of TCR libraries, with unique molecular identifiers being used to normalize TCRbeta repertoire quantification. TCRdb handled the public reads itself, with Q25 trimming in fastp and clone calling in MiXCR, and kept productive beta chains. Rows with one shared CDR3 protein collapse into an entry with the most common genes and DNA. Across this sample there are 500,000 to 600,000 distinct CDR3 sequences, with over 25% seen only once. The ten largest clones take up under 45% of the sample.

This TCR was recovered from a boy under two years old with Wiskott-Aldrich syndrome, due to receive a stem cell transplant. The chain was built from TRBV5-1 and TRBJ2-1; a tentative D call is TRBD1 (6 bases match). The starting material was PBMCs, obtained before TCRalphabeta/CD19-depleted stem cell transplant. The DNA sequence is given as TGCGCCAGCACCCCCGGGACAATATACAATGAGCAGTTCTTC. It translates to CASTPGTIYNEQFF.